The 5 T cell receptor beta chains below all came from one sample that was sequenced in a study of T cell repertoires in cytomegalovirus infection (dated by TCRdb to the late 2010s). Data came from an Illumina HiSeq 1500. TCRdb handled the public reads itself, with Q25 trimming in fastp and clone calling in MiXCR, and kept productive beta chains. Every entry covers one CDR3 protein and lists the most common genes and DNA from its rows. The sample table lists approximately 1,000,000 distinct CDR3 sequences, around 29% of them with a count of one. The ten largest clones represent around 15% of the sample. This sample's treatment or condition label indicates: in vitro stimulation with specific CMV peptide epitopes to enrich CMV-specific T cells. Which antigens these TCRs recognize remains unknown. Source: cultured CD8+ T cells from PBMCs, taken from culture after CMV antigen stimulation. The receptors here all came from a human donor in good health (CMV status not recorded). Some clones in this sample may be carry-over from other donors' samples.

The chain is built from TRBV7-9 and TRBJ1-2; no clear D gene. V was shortened by 1 base and J by 3 bases, with 6 bases between the two germline ends. CDR3 size: 13 residues. Per germline, CDR1 SEHNR and CDR2 FQNEAQ (reference sequence). The CDR3 is CASSLDEDYGYTF. DNA for the CDR3: TGTGCCAGCAGCTTAGACGAGGACTATGGCTACACCTTC.

The chain couples TRBV7-6 to TRBJ2-7; D is undetermined. The V gene's germline CDR1 is SGHVS and CDR2 FNYEAQ. The CDR3 extends over 14 amino acids. V lost 5 bases, J lost 4 bases, and 15 bases lay in between. The CDR3 loop reads CASSGPPDTYEQYF. CDR3 DNA sequence: TGTGCCAGCAGCGGACCCCCCGACACATACGAGCAGTACTTC.

In this sample, this clonotype turned up a few times. V usage is TRBV6-6 and J usage is TRBJ2-5; 9 bases are shared with TRBD2. The CDR3 is 15 amino acids. V dropped 2 bases and J dropped 3; count of bases not matched to a gene: 4. Germline lookup yields CDR1 MNHNY and CDR2 SVGAGI (reference sequence). The CDR3 coding sequence is TGTGCCAGCAGTTACCCTTTAGCGGGGGAAGAGACCCAGTACTTC. It specifies CASSYPLAGEETQYF.

This clonotype came up many times. The chain carries TRBV4-1 and TRBJ2-3; 8 bases line up with TRBD2. V trimming: 5 bases; J trimming: 3 bases; junction bases outside the gene matches: 10. Germline values: CDR1 MGHRA, CDR2 YSYEKL. The CDR3 runs to 16 residues. The chain's CDR3 is CASSYAGTRTTDTQYF. Here the CDR3 DNA reads TGCGCCAGCAGCTACGCCGGGACTAGAACTACAGATACGCAGTATTTT.

V and J are TRBV7-9 and TRBJ1-6, with a tentative D call TRBD1 (5 bases). The CDR3 consists of 13 residues. CDR1 is SEHNR, CDR2 FQNEAQ, per germline (reference sequence). Trimming took 3 bases from V and 8 from J, leaving 8 bases between them. The CDR3 DNA is TGTGCCAGCAGCTTTCCAGGGTATTCACCCCTCCACTTT. It codes for CASSFPGYSPLHF.